This T cell receptor (beta chain) comes out of a study of blood T cell repertoires in COVID-19. Study as a whole: Sources were T cells, B-cell-depleted T cells, or PBMCs; the material itself was cDNA or gDNA.

The ends lost 6 bases at V and 9 bases at J; junction bases unmatched: 7. CDR1 and CDR2 from the germline V gene are MNHEY and SVGEGT. This CDR3 comprises 13 residues. Profiling relied on immunoSEQ multiplex PCR, and the TCRdb table lists in-frame clones only, not all of them. Altogether around 130,000 clones are present, approximately 85% being singletons, with the ten largest covering 4.3%. The chain is built from TRBV6-2 or TRBV6-3 and TRBJ2-1; TRBD2 matches 8 bases. This receptor was obtained from a human donor in a cohort sampled during active COVID-19. Sequenced material: peripheral blood. The CDR3 region is CASSLLRGGEQFF. CDR3 nucleotides: TGTGCCAGCAGCCTACTTCGGGGGGGTGAGCAGTTCTTC.